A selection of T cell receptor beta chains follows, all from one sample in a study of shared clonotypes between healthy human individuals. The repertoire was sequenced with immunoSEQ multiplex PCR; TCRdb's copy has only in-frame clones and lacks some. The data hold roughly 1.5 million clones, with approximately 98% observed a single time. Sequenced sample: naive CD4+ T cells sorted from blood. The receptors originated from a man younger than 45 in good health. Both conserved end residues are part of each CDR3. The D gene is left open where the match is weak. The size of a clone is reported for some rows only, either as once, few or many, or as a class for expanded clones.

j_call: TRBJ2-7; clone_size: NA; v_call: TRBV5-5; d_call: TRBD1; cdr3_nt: TGTGCCAGCAGCTTGGTTGGCGGGACAGGGCCCTACGAGCAGTACTTC; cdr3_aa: CASSLVGGTGPYEQYF
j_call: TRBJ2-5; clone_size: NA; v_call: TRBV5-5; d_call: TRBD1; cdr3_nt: TGTGCCAGCAGCTTGGGAGACAGGGGGACGAGGGAGACCCAGTACTTC; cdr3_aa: CASSLGDRGTRETQYF
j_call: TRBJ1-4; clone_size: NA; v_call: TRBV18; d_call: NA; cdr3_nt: TGTGCCAGCTCGCCCCCCGGAGGGTCTGAAAAACTGTTTTTT; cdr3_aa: CASSPPGGSEKLFF
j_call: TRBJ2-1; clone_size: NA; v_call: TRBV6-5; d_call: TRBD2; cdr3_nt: TGTGCCAGCAGCCAACTAGCGGGAGGGGTCAATGAGCAGTTCTTC; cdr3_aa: CASSQLAGGVNEQFF
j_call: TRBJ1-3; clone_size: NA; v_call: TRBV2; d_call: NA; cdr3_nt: TGTGCCAGCAGCGCACAGGGACTCTCTGGAAACACCATATATTTT; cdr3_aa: CASSAQGLSGNTIYF
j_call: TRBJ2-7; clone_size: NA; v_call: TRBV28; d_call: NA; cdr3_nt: TGTGCCAGCAGTTTATCCGGGGCCCGCTCCTACGAGCAGTACTTC; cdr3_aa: CASSLSGARSYEQYF
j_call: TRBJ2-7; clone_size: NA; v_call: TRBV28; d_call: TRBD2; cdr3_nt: TGTGCCGGTCGGGAAAGCGGGAGTAGTGAGCAGTACTTC; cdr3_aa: CAGRESGSSEQYF
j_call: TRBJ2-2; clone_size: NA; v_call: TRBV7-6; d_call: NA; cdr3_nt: TGTGCCAGCAGCCTCGGGGCAGCCACCGGGGAGCTGTTTTTT; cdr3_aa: CASSLGAATGELFF
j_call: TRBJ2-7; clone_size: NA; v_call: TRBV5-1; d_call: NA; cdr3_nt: TGCGCCAGCAGCTTGGTACGGAGCTACGAGCAGTACTTC; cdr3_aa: CASSLVRSYEQYF
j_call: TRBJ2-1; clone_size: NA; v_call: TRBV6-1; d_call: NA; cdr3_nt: TGTGCCAGCAGTGAACAGCCCTACAATGAGCAGTTCTTC; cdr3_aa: CASSEQPYNEQFF
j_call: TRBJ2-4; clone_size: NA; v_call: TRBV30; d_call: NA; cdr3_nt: TGTGCCTGGAGTGTTATGGCGGGTGGTAACATTCAGTACTTC; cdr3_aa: CAWSVMAGGNIQYF
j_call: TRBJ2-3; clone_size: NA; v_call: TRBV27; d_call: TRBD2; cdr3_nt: TGTGCCAGCAGTTTGACTAGCGGGAGCCCTCTGGATACGCAGTATTTT; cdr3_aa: CASSLTSGSPLDTQYF
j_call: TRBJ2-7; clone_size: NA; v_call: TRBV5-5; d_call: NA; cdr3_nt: TGTGCCAGCAGCTTGGTAAACACACGCTACGAGCAGTACTTC; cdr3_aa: CASSLVNTRYEQYF
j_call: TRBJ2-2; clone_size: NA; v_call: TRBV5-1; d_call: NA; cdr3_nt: TGCGCCAGCAGCTTGGTTGCTTCCGGAGCGAACACCGGGGAGCTGTTTTTT; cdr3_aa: CASSLVASGANTGELFF
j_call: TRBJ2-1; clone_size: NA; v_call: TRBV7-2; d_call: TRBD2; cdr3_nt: TGTGCCAGCAGCTTTAGCGGGAGGGGGAATGAGCAGTTCTTC; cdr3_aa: CASSFSGRGNEQFF
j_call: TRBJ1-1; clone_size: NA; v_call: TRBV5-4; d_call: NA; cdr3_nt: TGTGCCAGCAGCTTGGACACAGCGGGGATGGACACTGAAGCTTTCTTT; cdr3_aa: CASSLDTAGMDTEAFF
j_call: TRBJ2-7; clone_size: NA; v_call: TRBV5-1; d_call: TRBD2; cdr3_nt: TGCGCCAGCAGCTTGGCCGCGGGAGGGAGTGAGCAGTACTTC; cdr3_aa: CASSLAAGGSEQYF
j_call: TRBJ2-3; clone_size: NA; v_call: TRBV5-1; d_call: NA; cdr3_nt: TGCGCCAGCAGCTTATGGGGACCAGATACGCAGTATTTT; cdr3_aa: CASSLWGPDTQYF
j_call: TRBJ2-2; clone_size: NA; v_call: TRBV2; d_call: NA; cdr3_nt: TGTGCCAGCAGTGACGGGGGCAGCACAATGGGCACCGGGGAGCTGTTTTTT; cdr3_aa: CASSDGGSTMGTGELFF
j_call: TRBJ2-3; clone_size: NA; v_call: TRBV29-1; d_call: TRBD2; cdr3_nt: TGCAGCGTAGAGCTAGGGCGGGAGCCGCAGTATTTT; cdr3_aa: CSVELGREPQYF
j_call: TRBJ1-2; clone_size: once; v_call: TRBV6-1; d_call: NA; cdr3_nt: TGTGCCTCGGCGACCGGCTTAGGCTACACCTTC; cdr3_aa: CASATGLGYTF
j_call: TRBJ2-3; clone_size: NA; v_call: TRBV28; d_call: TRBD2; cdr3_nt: TGTGCCAGCAGTCTGTCCAGGGCGGGAGAGGATACGCAGTATTTT; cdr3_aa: CASSLSRAGEDTQYF
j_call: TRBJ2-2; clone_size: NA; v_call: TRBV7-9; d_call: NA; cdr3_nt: TGTGCCAGCAGATCCCGAGGAGGCGGGGAGCTGTTTTTT; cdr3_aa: CASRSRGGGELFF
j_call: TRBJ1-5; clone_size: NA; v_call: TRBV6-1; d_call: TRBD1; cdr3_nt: TGTGCCAGCAGCAAGACAGGGACCAGCAATCAGCCCCAGCATTTT; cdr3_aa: CASSKTGTSNQPQHF
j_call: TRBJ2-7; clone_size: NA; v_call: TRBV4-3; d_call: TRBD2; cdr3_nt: TGCGCCAGCAGCGGAGCCCCCACTAGCGGAGGACTTTACGAGCAGTACTTC; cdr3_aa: CASSGAPTSGGLYEQYF
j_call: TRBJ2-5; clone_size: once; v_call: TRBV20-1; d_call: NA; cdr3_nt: TGCAGTGCTAGCACAGAGACCCAGTACTTC; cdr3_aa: CSASTETQYF
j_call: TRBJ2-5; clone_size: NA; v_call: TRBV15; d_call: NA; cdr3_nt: TGTGCCACCAGCAGAGGGGGGAGTGGAGAAGAGACCCAGTACTTC; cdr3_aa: CATSRGGSGEETQYF
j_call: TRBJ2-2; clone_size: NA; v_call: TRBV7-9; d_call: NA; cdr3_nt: TGTGCCAGCAGCTTAGGACAGACCGGGGAGCTGTTTTTT; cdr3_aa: CASSLGQTGELFF
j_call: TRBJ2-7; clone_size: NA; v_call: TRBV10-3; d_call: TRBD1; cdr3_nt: TGTGCCATTCAGACAGGGGCCTACGAGCAGTACTTC; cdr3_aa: CAIQTGAYEQYF
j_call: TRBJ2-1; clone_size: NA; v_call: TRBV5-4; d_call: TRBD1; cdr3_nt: TGTGCCAGCAGCTTGAGAGCAGGGGGAGTGAATGAGCAGTTCTTC; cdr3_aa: CASSLRAGGVNEQFF
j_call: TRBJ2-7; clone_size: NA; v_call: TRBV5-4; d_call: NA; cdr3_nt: TGTGCCAGCAGCCTTCACGGTCGAGGGTCCTACGAGCAGTACTTC; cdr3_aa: CASSLHGRGSYEQYF
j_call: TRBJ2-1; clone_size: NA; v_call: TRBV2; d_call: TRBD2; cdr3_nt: TGTGCCAGCAGTCGGGCTAGCGGATACAATGAGCAGTTCTTC; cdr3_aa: CASSRASGYNEQFF
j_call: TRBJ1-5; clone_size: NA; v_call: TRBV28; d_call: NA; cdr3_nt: TGTGCCAGCATACCCACCGATAGCAATCAGCCCCAGCATTTT; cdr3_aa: CASIPTDSNQPQHF
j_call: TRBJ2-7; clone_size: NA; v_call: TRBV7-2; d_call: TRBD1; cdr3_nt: TGTGCCAGCAGCTCCAGACAGGGACCTTCGAGCGAGCAGTACTTC; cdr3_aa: CASSSRQGPSSEQYF
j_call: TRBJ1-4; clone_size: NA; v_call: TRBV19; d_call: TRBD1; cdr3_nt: TGTGCCAGTAGTCCCGGGACAGGGGGAAGTGAAAAACTGTTTTTT; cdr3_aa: CASSPGTGGSEKLFF
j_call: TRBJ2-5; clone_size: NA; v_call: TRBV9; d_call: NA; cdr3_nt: TGTGCCAGCAGCGCCGACAACCTTTATGACTATCTAGATCAGCGAGAGACCCAGTACTTC; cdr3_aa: CASSADNLYDYLDQRETQYF
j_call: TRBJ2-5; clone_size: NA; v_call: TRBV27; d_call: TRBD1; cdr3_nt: TGTGCCAGCAGCGGACAGGCCCTACAAGAGACCCAGTACTTC; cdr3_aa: CASSGQALQETQYF
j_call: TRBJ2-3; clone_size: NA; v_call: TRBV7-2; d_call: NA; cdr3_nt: TGTGCCAGCAGCTCCCTAGCGTTGTCTCTAGATACGCAGTATTTT; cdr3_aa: CASSSLALSLDTQYF
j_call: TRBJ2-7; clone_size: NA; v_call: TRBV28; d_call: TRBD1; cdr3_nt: TGTGCCAGCAGTTTGCCCCCGACAGGGATTCCTTGGGCTACTTCCGAGCAGTACTTC; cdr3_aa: CASSLPPTGIPWATSEQYF
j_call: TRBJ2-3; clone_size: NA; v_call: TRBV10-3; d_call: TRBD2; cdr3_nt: TGTGCCATCATGGACCGACTAGCGGATAGCACAGATACGCAGTATTTT; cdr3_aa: CAIMDRLADSTDTQYF
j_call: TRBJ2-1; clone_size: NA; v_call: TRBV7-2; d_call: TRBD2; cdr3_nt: TGTGCCAGCAGCTTCGGGACTAGATACAATGAGCAGTTCTTC; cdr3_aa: CASSFGTRYNEQFF
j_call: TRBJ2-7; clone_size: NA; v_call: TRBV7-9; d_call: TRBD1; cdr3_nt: TGTGCCAGCAGGACAGGGGGCCCCGGAGGCGAGCAGTACTTC; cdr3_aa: CASRTGGPGGEQYF
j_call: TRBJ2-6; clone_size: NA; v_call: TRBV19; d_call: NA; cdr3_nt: TGTGCCAGTAGTATGGTCGCGGGGAACTCTGGGGCCAACGTCCTGACTTTC; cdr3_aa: CASSMVAGNSGANVLTF